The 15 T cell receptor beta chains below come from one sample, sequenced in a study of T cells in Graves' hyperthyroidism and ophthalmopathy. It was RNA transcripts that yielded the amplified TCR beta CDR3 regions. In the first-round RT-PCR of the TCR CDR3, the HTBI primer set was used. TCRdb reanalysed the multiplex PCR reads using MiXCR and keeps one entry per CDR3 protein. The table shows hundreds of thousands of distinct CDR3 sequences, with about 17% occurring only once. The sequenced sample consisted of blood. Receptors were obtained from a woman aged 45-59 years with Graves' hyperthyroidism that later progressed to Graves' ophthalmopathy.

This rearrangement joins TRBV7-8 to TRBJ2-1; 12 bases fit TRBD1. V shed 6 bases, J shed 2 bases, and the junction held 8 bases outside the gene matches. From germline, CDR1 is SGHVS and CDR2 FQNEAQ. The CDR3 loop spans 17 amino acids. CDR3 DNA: TGTGCCAGCAGAAGTCCCGGGACAGGGGGCGCCTACAATGAGCAGTTCTTC. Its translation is CASRSPGTGGAYNEQFF.

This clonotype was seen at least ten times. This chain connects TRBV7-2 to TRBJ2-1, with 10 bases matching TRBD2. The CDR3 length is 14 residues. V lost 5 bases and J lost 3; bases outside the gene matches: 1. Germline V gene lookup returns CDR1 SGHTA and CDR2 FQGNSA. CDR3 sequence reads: CASSASGGYNEQFF. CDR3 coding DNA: TGTGCCAGCAGCGCTAGCGGGGGCTACAATGAGCAGTTCTTC. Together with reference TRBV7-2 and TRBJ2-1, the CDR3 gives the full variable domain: GAGVSQSPSNKVTEKGKDVELRCDPISGHTALYWYRQSLGQGLEFLIYFQGNSAPDKSGLPSDRFSAERTGGSVSTLTIQRTQQEDSAVYLCASSASGGYNEQFFGPGTRLTVL.

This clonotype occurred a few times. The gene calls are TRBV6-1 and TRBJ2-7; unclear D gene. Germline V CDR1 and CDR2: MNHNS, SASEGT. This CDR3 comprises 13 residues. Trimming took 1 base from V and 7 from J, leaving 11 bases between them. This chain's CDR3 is CASSEGSSQEQYF. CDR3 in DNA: TGTGCCAGCAGTGAAGGGTCTAGTCAAGAGCAGTACTTC.

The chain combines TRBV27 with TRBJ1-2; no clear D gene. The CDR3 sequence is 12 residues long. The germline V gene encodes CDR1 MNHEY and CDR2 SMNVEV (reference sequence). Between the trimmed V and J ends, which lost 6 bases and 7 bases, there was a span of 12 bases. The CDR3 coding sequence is TGTGCCAGCAGGGATCCAAGGAGTGGCTACACCTTC. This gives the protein CASRDPRSGYTF.

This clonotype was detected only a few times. This CDR3 is CASSPRNPQSYNEQFF. The CDR3 DNA sequence: TGTGCCAGCTCCCCCCGGAACCCACAATCCTACAATGAGCAGTTCTTC. The chain is built from TRBV13 and TRBJ2-1, with no clear D. This CDR3 region has 16 residues. Between the trimmed V and J ends, which lost 8 bases and 1 base, there was a span of 18 bases. Looked up from germline, CDR1 is PRHDT and CDR2 is FYEKMQ (reference sequence).

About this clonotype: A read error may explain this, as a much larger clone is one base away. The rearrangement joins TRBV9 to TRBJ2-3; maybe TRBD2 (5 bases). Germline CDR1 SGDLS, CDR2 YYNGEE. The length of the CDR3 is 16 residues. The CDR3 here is CAGSPDEGGRTDTQYF. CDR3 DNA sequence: TGTGCCGGCAGCCCAGACGAGGGCGGGCGCACAGATACGCAGTATTTT. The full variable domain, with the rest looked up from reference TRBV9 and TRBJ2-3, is DSGVTQTPKHLITATGQRVTLRCSPRSGDLSVYWYQQSLDQGLQFLIQYYNGEERAKGNILERFSAQQFPDLHSELNLSSLELGDSALYFCAGSPDEGGRTDTQYFGPGTRLTVL.

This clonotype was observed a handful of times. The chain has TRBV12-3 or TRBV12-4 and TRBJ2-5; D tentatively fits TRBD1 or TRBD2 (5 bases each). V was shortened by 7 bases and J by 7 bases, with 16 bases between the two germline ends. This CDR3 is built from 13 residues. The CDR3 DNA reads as TGTGCCAGCACCAAAATTGGGGGTGTGACCCAGTACTTC. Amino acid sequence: CASTKIGGVTQYF.

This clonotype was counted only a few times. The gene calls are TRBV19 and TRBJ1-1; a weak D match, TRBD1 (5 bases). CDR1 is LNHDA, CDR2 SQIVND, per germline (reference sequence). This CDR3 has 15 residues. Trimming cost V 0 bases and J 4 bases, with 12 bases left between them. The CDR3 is CASSIDLREGTEAFF. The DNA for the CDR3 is TGTGCCAGTAGTATAGATCTCAGGGAAGGCACTGAAGCTTTCTTT. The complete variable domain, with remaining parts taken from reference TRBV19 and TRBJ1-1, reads DGGITQSPKYLFRKEGQNVTLSCEQNLNHDAMYWYRQDPGQGLRLIYYSQIVNDFQKGDIAEGYSVSREKKESFPLTVTSAQKNPTAFYLCASSIDLREGTEAFFGQGTRLTVV.

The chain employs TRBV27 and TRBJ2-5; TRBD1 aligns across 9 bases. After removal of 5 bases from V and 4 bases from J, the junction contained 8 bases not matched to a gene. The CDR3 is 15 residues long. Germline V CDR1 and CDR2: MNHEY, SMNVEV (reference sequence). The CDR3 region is CASSTRDRVGETQYF. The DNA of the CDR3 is TGTGCCAGCAGTACCCGGGACAGGGTAGGAGAGACCCAGTACTTC.

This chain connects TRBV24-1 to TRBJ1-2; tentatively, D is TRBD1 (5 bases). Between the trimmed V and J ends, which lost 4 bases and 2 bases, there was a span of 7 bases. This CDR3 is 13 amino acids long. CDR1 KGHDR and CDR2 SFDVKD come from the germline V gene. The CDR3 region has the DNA TGTGCCACCAGTGAAGGGGTGAACTATGGCTACACCTTC. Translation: CATSEGVNYGYTF.

Here the CDR3 DNA reads TGTGCCAGCAGTTTTGGGGGGGGCGCCGGCAATCAGCCCCAGCATTTT. This codes for CASSFGGGAGNQPQHF. This chain uses TRBV12-3 or TRBV12-4 with TRBJ1-5, with D possibly matching TRBD1 (6 bases). This CDR3 is 16 amino acids long. V lost 3 bases to trimming and J lost 2 bases, with 14 bases between them.

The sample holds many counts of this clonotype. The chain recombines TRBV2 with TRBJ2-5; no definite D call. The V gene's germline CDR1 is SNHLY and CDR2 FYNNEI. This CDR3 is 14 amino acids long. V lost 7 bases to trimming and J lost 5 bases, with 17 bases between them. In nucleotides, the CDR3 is TGTGCCAGCATCCCCGGTGGGGTGAGGGAGACCCAGTACTTC. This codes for CASIPGGVRETQYF.

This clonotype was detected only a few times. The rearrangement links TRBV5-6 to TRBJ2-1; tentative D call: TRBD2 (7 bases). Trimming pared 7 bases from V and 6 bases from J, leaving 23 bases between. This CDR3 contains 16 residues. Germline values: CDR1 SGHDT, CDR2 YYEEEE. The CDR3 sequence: CASRPRGAGAGNEQFF. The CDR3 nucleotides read TGTGCCAGCCGCCCTCGGGGGGCCGGAGCTGGCAATGAGCAGTTCTTC.

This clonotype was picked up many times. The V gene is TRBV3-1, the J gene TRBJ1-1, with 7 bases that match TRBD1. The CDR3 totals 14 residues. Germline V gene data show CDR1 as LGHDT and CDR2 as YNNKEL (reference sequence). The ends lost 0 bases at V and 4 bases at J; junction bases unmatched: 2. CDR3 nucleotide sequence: TGTGCCAGCAGCCAAGACAGGGGGGGCACTGAAGCTTTCTTT. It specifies CASSQDRGGTEAFF.

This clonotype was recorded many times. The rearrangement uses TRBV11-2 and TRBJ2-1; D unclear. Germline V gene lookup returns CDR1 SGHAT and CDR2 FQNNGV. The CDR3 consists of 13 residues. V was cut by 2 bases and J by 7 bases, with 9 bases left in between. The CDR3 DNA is TGTGCCAGCAGCTTAAACTCTGTGAATGAGCAGTTCTTC. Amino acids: CASSLNSVNEQFF.